The 5 T cell receptor beta chains below were found in one sample sequenced in a study of T cell responses to AZD1222 COVID-19 vaccine. Some clones are missing from TCRdb's copy, which holds only in-frame ones; the method was immunoSEQ multiplex PCR. Among around 120,000 clones, 80% to 90% were seen once, and the ten largest hold 1.6%. This sample comprised peripheral blood, obtained on day 0 of AZD1222 vaccination. The receptors originated from an adult in good health.

The V gene is TRBV18, the J gene TRBJ1-4; a possible D gene is TRBD1 (5 bases). Germline V CDR1 and CDR2: KGHSH, LQKENI. This CDR3 has 14 residues. The germline V and J ends were trimmed by 6 bases and 7 bases, with 15 bases remaining between them. CDR3 sequence: CASSEDTWGEKLFF. CDR3 coding DNA: TGTGCCAGCTCCGAGGACACGTGGGGTGAAAAACTGTTTTTT.

The rearrangement uses TRBV27 and TRBJ2-1; the match to TRBD1 covers 10 bases. The germline V gene encodes CDR1 MNHEY and CDR2 SMNVEV (reference sequence). This CDR3 has 18 amino acids. Trimming cost V 4 bases and J 4 bases; bases outside gene matches: 13. CDR3 loop: CASSSDRGRGRSYNEQFF. The CDR3 DNA is TGTGCCAGCAGTTCCGACAGGGGGCGCGGGCGGAGTTACAATGAGCAGTTCTTC.

The rearrangement joins TRBV5-1 to TRBJ1-2, with 9 bases aligning to TRBD1. J was trimmed by 4 bases and V by 0 bases; bases with no gene match: 7. Looked up from germline, CDR1 is SGHRS and CDR2 is YFSETQ. This CDR3 has 16 residues. CDR3 protein: CASSLEPSGQGYGYTF. The CDR3 nucleotides are TGCGCCAGCAGCTTGGAGCCTTCGGGACAGGGCTATGGCTACACCTTC.

This chain links TRBV5-1 with TRBJ2-1, with 15 bases matching TRBD2. V trimming: 0 bases; J trimming: 5 bases; junction bases outside the gene matches: 6. Germline V gene sequence: CDR1 SGHRS, CDR2 YFSETQ. The CDR3 is made up of 18 amino acids. The CDR3 bases are TGCGCCAGCAGCTTGGAGGGACTAGCGGGAGGTGGGGACAATGAGCAGTTCTTC. Translation: CASSLEGLAGGGDNEQFF. The whole variable domain, remainder taken from reference TRBV5-1 and TRBJ2-1, is KAGVTQTPRYLIKTRGQQVTLSCSPISGHRSVSWYQQTPGQGLQFLFEYFSETQRNKGNFPGRFSGRQFSNSRSEMNVSTLELGDSALYLCASSLEGLAGGGDNEQFFGPGTRLTVL.

This rearrangement joins TRBV10-2 to TRBJ1-2; TRBD1 might be the D (6 bases). Germline V lookup: CDR1 WSHSY, CDR2 SAAADI. The V and J ends lost 1 base and 10 bases respectively, with 16 bases between them. This CDR3 spans 14 amino acids. This chain's CDR3 is CASSEFGQGTVYTF. The DNA of the CDR3 is TGCGCCAGCAGTGAGTTTGGTCAGGGGACCGTCTACACCTTC.